Presented here are 9 T cell receptor beta chains from one specimen sequenced in a study of T cells in Graves' hyperthyroidism and ophthalmopathy. TCR beta CDR3 regions were amplified from RNA transcripts. First-round RT-PCR targeting the TCR CDR3 was performed with the HTBI primer set. From the multiplex PCR reads, TCRdb called clonotypes with MiXCR, one entry per CDR3 protein. The sample includes roughly 700,000 distinct CDR3 sequences, 14% of them seen just once. What was sequenced was blood. Receptors were obtained from a woman aged 18 to 35 with Graves' hyperthyroidism.

The chain has TRBV10-1 and TRBJ2-1, with 10 positions matching TRBD1. The CDR3 contains 16 residues. Germline assignment: CDR1 WNHNN and CDR2 SYGVQD (reference sequence). With 6 bases clipped from V and 5 bases from J, the junction kept 10 bases outside the gene matches. CDR3 protein: CASSPHGGTGDNEQFF. CDR3 in DNA: TGCGCCAGCAGCCCCCATGGCGGGACAGGGGACAATGAGCAGTTCTTC.

This clonotype has a handful of counts. V is TRBV19 and J is TRBJ2-7; TRBD2 aligns across 9 bases. V dropped 2 bases and J dropped 1; count of bases not matched to a gene: 3. The germline gives CDR1 LNHDA, CDR2 SQIVND (reference sequence). The CDR3 covers 15 residues. The CDR3 region has the DNA TGTGCCAGTAGTATAACGGGACTAGCTTCCTACGAGCAGTACTTC. It encodes CASSITGLASYEQYF.

This clonotype was recorded at least ten times. The V gene is TRBV30, the J gene TRBJ2-2, with TRBD2 identical over 11 bases. The V and J ends lost 4 bases and 6 bases, in that order; junction bases with no gene match: 19. The germline CDR1 and CDR2 sequences are GTSNPN and SVGIG (reference sequence). CDR3 length equals 19 residues. The CDR3 region is CAWTILGTSGRTLAGELFF. CDR3 DNA sequence: TGTGCCTGGACCATCCTCGGGACTAGCGGAAGGACTTTAGCCGGGGAGCTGTTTTTT.

This clonotype showed up many times. This chain links TRBV20-1 with TRBJ2-2, with TRBD2 matching over 9 bases. Looked up from germline, CDR1 is DFQATT and CDR2 is SNEGSKA (reference sequence). The CDR3 spans 17 residues. V lost 0 bases, J lost 3 bases, and 8 bases stayed unmatched. The CDR3, as DNA: TGCAGTGCTAGAGATCGCAGAGGCGGGGGGGACACCGGGGAGCTGTTTTTT. Protein sequence: CSARDRRGGGDTGELFF.

In this sample, this clonotype turned up a few times. V is TRBV13 and J is TRBJ2-7; no clear D gene. The germline CDR1 and CDR2 sequences are PRHDT and FYEKMQ (reference sequence). This CDR3 contains 16 residues. Trimming shortened V by 0 bases and J by 2 bases, and 14 bases separated the two germline ends. This CDR3 reads CASSLGSSASPYEQYF. DNA of the CDR3: TGTGCCAGCAGCTTAGGGAGCTCCGCAAGTCCCTACGAGCAGTACTTC.

This clonotype was recorded at least ten times. The CDR3 reads CASRLEGTDTQYF. The CDR3 nucleotides read TGTGCCAGCAGGCTGGAAGGGACAGATACGCAGTATTTT. The V gene is TRBV27, the J gene TRBJ2-3; no clear D. The CDR3 covers 13 residues. CDR1 MNHEY and CDR2 SMNVEV come from the germline V gene (reference sequence). V was shortened by 6 bases and J by 3 bases, with 10 bases between the two germline ends.

This clonotype showed up just a few times. The genes are TRBV19 and TRBJ2-1; 9 positions match TRBD2. The J segment lost 8 bases and the V segment lost 5 bases, leaving 10 bases of the junction unmatched. Germline CDR1 reads LNHDA; CDR2 reads SQIVND (reference sequence). The CDR3 consists of 15 residues. The CDR3 bases are TGTGCCAGTAGTGACCCCAGCGGGAGGTTCGATGAGCAGTTCTTC. Its translation is CASSDPSGRFDEQFF.

This clonotype was counted at least ten times. V usage is TRBV10-3 and J usage is TRBJ2-1; 9 bases agree with TRBD1. The CDR3 has 13 amino acids. Trimming removed 2 bases from V and 7 bases from J; junction bases left unmatched: 0. Germline V gene data show CDR1 as ENHRY and CDR2 as SYGVKD. The DNA for the CDR3 is TGTGCCATCAGTGAGGACAGGGGGAATGAGCAGTTCTTC. Its translation: CAISEDRGNEQFF.

This clonotype was picked up a small number of times. V is TRBV3-1 and J is TRBJ2-7; no clear D. V lost 1 base to trimming and J lost 5 bases, with 9 bases between them. The CDR3 runs to 13 residues. Germline CDR1 LGHDT, CDR2 YNNKEL (reference sequence). The CDR3 protein is CASSQVGGDEQYF. The CDR3 DNA reads as TGTGCCAGCAGCCAAGTAGGTGGGGACGAGCAGTACTTC.